Each of the 18 T cell receptor beta chains below was sequenced from the same sample in a study of vaccination effects on CD4 cells after COVID-19. Here immunoSEQ multiplex PCR was the method, and the copy in TCRdb shows in-frame clones only, minus some. In the table there are about 24,000 clones, around 75% of which are singletons. CD4+ T cells specific for antigen were expanded with viral peptide pools by the ViraFEST assay before sequencing. Culture proceeded for nine to ten days, and CD4+ T cells were then isolated. None of the vaccinated had previously contracted SARS-CoV-2, and their nucleocapsid antibodies tested negative. Their recognized antigens are unknown. The source was CD4+ T cells from PBMCs cultured with HCoV-NL63 spike peptides, collected before COVID-19 vaccination. The receptor source for this set is a human donor who received a COVID-19 vaccine.

This clone was seen only a few times. The CDR3 is CASSPQGQGNSPLHF. CDR3 bases: TGTGCCAGCTCACCGCAGGGACAGGGAAATTCACCCCTCCACTTT. The chain combines TRBV18 with TRBJ1-6, with TRBD1 matching 9 bases. The CDR3 consists of 15 residues. The V gene end was trimmed by 3 bases and the J gene end by 7 bases; junction bases not matched to a gene: 4. Germline V gene sequence: CDR1 KGHSH, CDR2 LQKENI.

The genes are TRBV15 and TRBJ1-1; D is perhaps TRBD1 (6 bases). The CDR3 spans 12 residues. The germline V gene has CDR1 LNHNV and CDR2 YYDKDF (reference sequence). V lost 4 bases and J lost 11, with 14 bases in between. CDR3 nucleotides: TGTGCCACCAGCAACGACCAGGGGAGGGCTTTCTTT. Encoded protein: CATSNDQGRAFF.

V is TRBV7-9 and J is TRBJ2-7; 10 bases match TRBD1. With V trimmed by 4 bases and J by 1 base, 1 base remained unmatched. CDR3 length equals 14 residues. From germline, CDR1 is SEHNR and CDR2 FQNEAQ (reference sequence). DNA for the CDR3: TGTGCCAGCAGCTCGGACAGGGGGTCCTACGAGCAGTACTTC. This codes for CASSSDRGSYEQYF.

The genes are TRBV9 and TRBJ2-1; tentative D call: TRBD1 (5 bases). V dropped 0 bases and J dropped 8 bases, with 12 bases sitting between them. This CDR3 is built from 14 residues. Germline V gene sequence: CDR1 SGDLS, CDR2 YYNGEE. The CDR3 here is CASSVGWAGYEQFF. CDR3 nucleotides: TGTGCCAGCAGCGTAGGGTGGGCAGGGTATGAGCAGTTCTTC. The full variable domain, in which reference TRBV9 and TRBJ2-1 provide the parts outside the CDR3, is DSGVTQTPKHLITATGQRVTLRCSPRSGDLSVYWYQQSLDQGLQFLIQYYNGEERAKGNILERFSAQQFPDLHSELNLSSLELGDSALYFCASSVGWAGYEQFFGPGTRLTVL.

V gene TRBV7-9 combines with J gene TRBJ1-2; possible D gene TRBD1, 5 bases. Trimming shortened V by 7 bases and J by 4 bases, and 19 bases separated the two germline ends. This CDR3 contains 15 residues. The germline V gene has CDR1 SEHNR and CDR2 FQNEAQ (reference sequence). CDR3 sequence: CASTIPFGAGYGYTF. In nucleotides, the CDR3 is TGTGCCAGCACCATTCCTTTTGGGGCAGGCTATGGCTACACCTTC.

The chain carries TRBV6-5 and TRBJ2-7; maybe TRBD1 (6 bases). CDR1 and CDR2 from the germline V gene are MNHEY and SVGAGI. Trimming cost V 6 bases and J 2 bases, with 11 bases left between them. CDR3 size: 13 residues. CDR3 in DNA: TGTGCCAGCAGGCCCGCAGGGGCCTACGAGCAGTACTTC. Protein product: CASRPAGAYEQYF.

The chain is built from TRBV3-1 (or the pseudogene TRBV3-2) and TRBJ2-1, with D perhaps matching TRBD2 (5 bases). CDR3 size: 12 residues. CDR1 is LGHDT, CDR2 YNNKEL, per germline (reference sequence). The ends were cut back, 4 bases at V and 9 bases at J, with 10 bases in the middle. The CDR3 nucleotides read TGTGCCAGCAGCCGGCTGAGCGGTGAGCAGTTCTTC. Translating gives CASSRLSGEQFF.

This clone appeared a single time. This chain connects TRBV19 to TRBJ2-7; weak D call: TRBD1 (6 bases). CDR1 and CDR2 (germline): LNHDA, SQIVND (reference sequence). This CDR3 is 14 amino acids long. Trimming cost V 6 bases and J 2 bases, with 14 bases left between them. The CDR3 region has the DNA TGTGCCAGTAGCCCCGGGACACAGACCTACGAGCAGTACTTC. Translated, it gives CASSPGTQTYEQYF.

This chain connects TRBV19 to TRBJ1-2; D remains unclear. This CDR3 region has 14 residues. Germline assignment: CDR1 LNHDA and CDR2 SQIVND (reference sequence). Trimming took 1 base from V and 8 from J, leaving 14 bases between them. CDR3 coding DNA: TGTGCCAGTAGTATAGGTAGCGGAAACGGAGGCTACACCTTC. It codes for CASSIGSGNGGYTF.

This clone has more than one count but fewer than ten. The chain uses TRBV3-1 (or the pseudogene TRBV3-2) and TRBJ2-7; D tentatively fits TRBD1 or TRBD2 (5 bases each). CDR3 length: 17 amino acids. V was clipped by 1 base and J by 1 base, with 17 bases between them. Germline V CDR1 and CDR2: LGHDT, YNNKEL (reference sequence). DNA of the CDR3: TGTGCCAGCAGCCAAGGGGCCTCGGGGCATAGATCCTACGAGCAGTACTTC. Translating it yields CASSQGASGHRSYEQYF.

The V gene is TRBV7-9, the J gene TRBJ2-1, with 7 bases matching TRBD2. V dropped 5 bases and J dropped 12; count of bases not matched to a gene: 7. Germline CDR1 and CDR2: SEHNR and FQNEAQ (reference sequence). This CDR3 has 12 amino acids. The DNA for the CDR3 is TGTGCCAGCAGCGCTAGCGGTAGTGCGCAGTTCTTC. Protein sequence: CASSASGSAQFF.

The chain has TRBV9 and TRBJ1-5, with D uncertain. V dropped 0 bases and J dropped 6 bases, with 13 bases sitting between them. There are 15 residues in the CDR3. Germline values: CDR1 SGDLS, CDR2 YYNGEE. CDR3 DNA sequence: TGTGCCAGCAGCGTAGGGACCCTAGGTGGTCAGCCCCAGCATTTT. As protein: CASSVGTLGGQPQHF.

This chain connects TRBV5-1 to TRBJ2-7; weak D call: TRBD2 (5 bases). CDR3 size: 15 residues. The V end lost 3 bases, the J end lost 5 bases, and 18 bases lay between the germline ends. The germline V gene encodes CDR1 SGHRS and CDR2 YFSETQ. CDR3 loop: CASSSGRVGWDEQYF. In DNA, the CDR3 is TGCGCCAGCAGCTCGGGAAGGGTGGGATGGGACGAGCAGTACTTC.

This clone was seen a handful of times. This rearrangement joins TRBV3-1 (or the pseudogene TRBV3-2) to TRBJ2-3, with TRBD2 matching over 7 bases. The CDR3 contains 16 residues. V gave up 4 bases and J gave up 4 bases; unmatched junction bases: 11. Germline CDR1 reads LGHDT; CDR2 reads YNNKEL (reference sequence). The CDR3 DNA is TGTGCCAGCAGCCTGAGTCCGGGACTACAAGCAGATACGCAGTATTTT. As protein: CASSLSPGLQADTQYF.

The chain is built from TRBV4-2 and TRBJ2-7, with D maybe TRBD1 (5 bases). Trimming took 1 base from V and 2 from J, leaving 12 bases between them. This CDR3 spans 15 amino acids. CDR1 LGHNA and CDR2 YNFKEQ come from the germline V gene. The DNA for the CDR3 is TGTGCCAGCAGCCAAGGCCGACAGACAGCCTACGAGCAGTACTTC. Translating it yields CASSQGRQTAYEQYF.

V usage is TRBV6-6 and J usage is TRBJ2-7, with D possibly TRBD1 on 6 matching bases. Looked up from germline, CDR1 is MNHNY and CDR2 is SVGAGI (reference sequence). V lost 5 bases to trimming and J lost 2 bases, with 31 bases between them. This CDR3 has 20 amino acids. DNA for the CDR3: TGTGCCAGCAGTCCAGACCAATTAGGGGGAGAGTGGGAGAGTCCCTACGAGCAGTACTTC. It is translated as CASSPDQLGGEWESPYEQYF.

Here the CDR3 DNA reads TGTGCCAGCAGCTCCTTAAACTTGACGTACGAGCAGTACTTC. It translates to CASSSLNLTYEQYF. The chain employs TRBV11-2 and TRBJ2-7; D is uncertain. CDR1 and CDR2 from the germline V gene are SGHAT and FQNNGV. The V end lost 4 bases, the J end lost 4 bases, and 14 bases lay between the germline ends. The CDR3 consists of 14 residues.

V is TRBV5-1 and J is TRBJ1-2; 9 positions match TRBD1. Trimming took 3 bases from V and 5 from J; bases not matched to a gene: 20. The CDR3 covers 19 residues. Germline CDR1 and CDR2: SGHRS and YFSETQ. This CDR3 reads CASSSSTNPKGQGRYGYTF. The CDR3 coding sequence is TGCGCCAGCAGCTCCTCGACCAACCCTAAGGGACAGGGAAGGTATGGCTACACCTTC. Based on the CDR3 plus reference TRBV5-1 and TRBJ1-2, the full variable domain is KAGVTQTPRYLIKTRGQQVTLSCSPISGHRSVSWYQQTPGQGLQFLFEYFSETQRNKGNFPGRFSGRQFSNSRSEMNVSTLELGDSALYLCASSSSTNPKGQGRYGYTFGSGTRLTVV.